The 27 T cell receptor beta chains reported below all come from one sample, sequenced in a study of circulating and synovial CD4+ cells in juvenile arthritis. The repertoire was sequenced with immunoSEQ multiplex PCR; TCRdb's copy has only in-frame clones and lacks some. The sample gives fewer than 40,000 clones, roughly 95% of which show up once; around 2.8% is in the top ten. Material: CD4+ T cells from blood. These receptors were collected from a human donor with juvenile idiopathic arthritis.

V gene TRBV10-3 combines with J gene TRBJ2-2; D uncertain. V was shortened by 6 bases and J by 4 bases, with 9 bases between the two germline ends. Per germline, CDR1 ENHRY and CDR2 SYGVKD. The CDR3 length is 13 residues. The CDR3 DNA reads TGTGCCATCAGGAAGAGTCCCACCGGGGAGCTGTTTTTT. Its translation: CAIRKSPTGELFF.

This clone was observed a single time. The rearrangement joins TRBV9 to TRBJ2-5, with D tentatively TRBD1 (5 bases). Germline lookup yields CDR1 SGDLS and CDR2 YYNGEE. The CDR3 has 14 residues. The V end lost 3 bases, the J end lost 3 bases, and 12 bases lay between the germline ends. CDR3: CASSATPREETQYF. The CDR3 DNA is TGTGCCAGCAGCGCGACCCCCAGGGAAGAGACCCAGTACTTC. The full variable domain, completed using reference TRBV9 and TRBJ2-5, is DSGVTQTPKHLITATGQRVTLRCSPRSGDLSVYWYQQSLDQGLQFLIQYYNGEERAKGNILERFSAQQFPDLHSELNLSSLELGDSALYFCASSATPREETQYFGPGTRLLVL.

The chain joins TRBV28 to TRBJ1-4; 9 nucleotides line up with TRBD1. J was trimmed by 8 bases and V by 2 bases; bases with no gene match: 3. CDR1 and CDR2 from the germline V gene are MDHEN and SYDVKM. The CDR3 totals 14 residues. DNA for the CDR3: TGTGCCAGCAGTTTAGGGACAGGGTTGGAAAAACTGTTTTTT. It specifies CASSLGTGLEKLFF.

The sample holds one count of this clone. The rearrangement joins TRBV5-1 to TRBJ2-5; 16 nucleotides align to TRBD2. Looked up from germline, CDR1 is SGHRS and CDR2 is YFSETQ. Unmatched junction bases numbered 8, after V lost 4 bases and J lost 2 bases. CDR3 length: 18 residues. CDR3 region: CASSPGTSGRAVQETQYF. The CDR3 region has the DNA TGCGCCAGCAGCCCCGGGACTAGCGGGAGGGCCGTGCAAGAGACCCAGTACTTC. Full variable domain (outside the CDR3, taken from reference TRBV5-1 and TRBJ2-5): KAGVTQTPRYLIKTRGQQVTLSCSPISGHRSVSWYQQTPGQGLQFLFEYFSETQRNKGNFPGRFSGRQFSNSRSEMNVSTLELGDSALYLCASSPGTSGRAVQETQYFGPGTRLLVL.

The V gene is TRBV5-6, the J gene TRBJ2-1; D is undetermined. V gave up 2 bases and J gave up 0 bases, with 6 bases separating them. CDR1 and CDR2 from the germline V gene are SGHDT and YYEEEE. This CDR3 has 14 residues. The CDR3 nucleotides are TGTGCCAGCAGCTTTGGTAGCTCCTACAATGAGCAGTTCTTC. Its translation: CASSFGSSYNEQFF.

The gene calls are TRBV28 and TRBJ2-7, with 7 bases that match TRBD2. Germline V lookup: CDR1 MDHEN, CDR2 SYDVKM. The trim removed 7 bases at V and 0 bases at J, leaving 9 bases unmatched. This CDR3 is built from 15 residues. The CDR3 nucleotides read TGTGCCAGCAACCCGGGGGGTCCACCCTCCTACGAGCAGTACTTC. Translated, it gives CASNPGGPPSYEQYF.

The chain links TRBV29-1 to TRBJ2-1; 8 bases agree with TRBD1. This CDR3 contains 14 residues. The J segment lost 9 bases and the V segment lost 7 bases, leaving 14 bases of the junction unmatched. Per the germline V gene, CDR1 is SQVTM and CDR2 is ANQGSEA. The chain's CDR3 is CSAATGQDYGEQFF. In nucleotides, the CDR3 is TGCAGCGCTGCTACGGGACAGGATTACGGTGAGCAGTTCTTC.

This clone was picked up a small number of times. CDR3: CASIPSLGLGSTDTQYF. In DNA, the CDR3 is TGCGCCAGCATCCCTTCGCTGGGACTAGGGTCTACAGATACGCAGTATTTT. V gene TRBV5-1 combines with J gene TRBJ2-3; 8 bases are a match to TRBD2. The CDR3 is 17 amino acids. Trimming cost V 6 bases and J 3 bases; bases outside gene matches: 15. The germline V gene encodes CDR1 SGHRS and CDR2 YFSETQ.

The chain couples TRBV19 to TRBJ1-2; 9 nucleotides match TRBD1. The length of the CDR3 is 15 residues. Germline V gene sequence: CDR1 LNHDA, CDR2 SQIVND (reference sequence). Trimming at V came to 3 bases and at J to 8 bases, leaving 10 bases not matched to a gene. The CDR3 here is CASSIRPDRGGGYTF. As DNA, the CDR3 is TGTGCCAGTAGTATTCGACCGGACAGGGGTGGAGGCTACACCTTC.

This clone was observed once. J is TRBJ2-1 and V is TRBV4-1, with 9 positions matching TRBD2. The junction had 8 bases not matched to a gene; V was cut back by 3 bases and J by 2 bases. Germline V gene data show CDR1 as MGHRA and CDR2 as YSYEKL. CDR3 length equals 17 residues. The CDR3 sequence: CASSQPGTSYPYNEQFF. The CDR3 nucleotides read TGCGCCAGCAGCCAGCCCGGGACTAGCTACCCCTACAATGAGCAGTTCTTC.

The CDR3 sequence is CASSPSGVGGDTQYF. CDR3 bases: TGTGCCAGCAGCCCCTCGGGAGTCGGGGGAGATACGCAGTATTTT. The chain recombines TRBV5-4 with TRBJ2-3, with D perhaps TRBD2 (6 bases). This CDR3 is built from 15 residues. Trimming took off 4 bases at V and 5 bases at J, with 17 bases between the two ends. Germline-derived CDR1 and CDR2 are SGHNT and YYREEE (reference sequence).

This sequence joins TRBV29-1 and TRBJ1-2; D is uncertain. CDR3 length: 13 amino acids. The ends were cut back, 1 base at V and 4 bases at J, with 10 bases in the middle. The germline V gene encodes CDR1 SQVTM and CDR2 ANQGSEA. The CDR3 nucleotides read TGCAGCGTTGAAGGGAGTGCCCTCTATGGCTACACCTTC. Protein product: CSVEGSALYGYTF.

CDR3 protein: CAWSRDIEVGYGYTF. CDR3 nucleotide sequence: TGTGCCTGGTCCAGGGACATTGAGGTTGGCTATGGCTACACCTTC. The chain joins TRBV30 to TRBJ1-2; D is perhaps TRBD1 (6 bases). This CDR3 spans 15 amino acids. The V end lost 5 bases, the J end lost 4 bases, and 20 bases lay between the germline ends. Per the germline V gene, CDR1 is GTSNPN and CDR2 is SVGIG (reference sequence).

The J gene is TRBJ2-6, the V gene TRBV5-4; D is perhaps TRBD2 (5 bases). Germline assignment: CDR1 SGHNT and CDR2 YYREEE (reference sequence). V was pared by 1 base and J by 2 bases, with 7 bases between. The CDR3 runs 15 residues. CDR3 residues: CASSLTGTGANVLTF. The CDR3 DNA is TGTGCCAGCAGCTTGACGGGGACTGGGGCCAACGTCCTGACTTTC.

The chain links TRBV7-6 to TRBJ1-1; D might be TRBD1 (5 bases). Trimming shortened V by 5 bases and J by 5 bases, and 12 bases separated the two germline ends. Germline V gene sequence: CDR1 SGHVS, CDR2 FNYEAQ. This CDR3 is built from 13 residues. The CDR3: CASSSTQGTEAFF. CDR3 sequence (DNA): TGTGCCAGCAGCAGTACGCAGGGTACTGAAGCTTTCTTT. The whole variable domain, filled in from reference TRBV7-6 and TRBJ1-1, reads GAGVSQSPRYKVTKRGQDVALRCDPISGHVSLYWYRQALGQGPEFLTYFNYEAQQDKSGLPNDRFSAERPEGSISTLTIQRTEQRDSAMYRCASSSTQGTEAFFGQGTRLTVV.

CDR3 sequence: CASSRGGQPQHF. DNA for the CDR3: TGTGCCAGCAGCCGGGGAGGTCAGCCCCAGCATTTT. V is TRBV14 and J is TRBJ1-5; D ambiguous. Trimming pared 4 bases from V and 6 bases from J, leaving 7 bases between. CDR1 SGHDN and CDR2 FVKESK come from the germline V gene. The CDR3 spans 12 residues.

The chain is built from TRBV4-2 and TRBJ2-1; TRBD2 aligns across 8 bases. The CDR3 extends over 15 amino acids. J lost 6 bases, V lost 0 bases, and 4 bases had no gene match. Germline V lookup: CDR1 LGHNA, CDR2 YNFKEQ. The CDR3 loop is CASSQEQRGINEQFF. The CDR3 nucleotides read TGTGCCAGCAGCCAAGAGCAGCGGGGGATCAATGAGCAGTTCTTC.

This clone was observed a handful of times. The J gene is TRBJ1-2, the V gene TRBV19; a possible D gene is TRBD1 (5 bases). The V gene's germline CDR1 is LNHDA and CDR2 SQIVND (reference sequence). This CDR3 is built from 14 residues. The V end lost 3 bases, the J end lost 7 bases, and 15 bases lay between the germline ends. CDR3 in DNA: TGTGCCAGTAGTATTGTCCGGGGGACTGTTGGCTACACCTTC. It yields the protein CASSIVRGTVGYTF. Drawing the rest from reference TRBV19 and TRBJ1-2, the complete variable domain is DGGITQSPKYLFRKEGQNVTLSCEQNLNHDAMYWYRQDPGQGLRLIYYSQIVNDFQKGDIAEGYSVSREKKESFPLTVTSAQKNPTAFYLCASSIVRGTVGYTFGSGTRLTVV.

This chain uses TRBV2 with TRBJ2-7; D perhaps matches TRBD2 (5 bases). Germline loops: CDR1 SNHLY, CDR2 FYNNEI. Trimming took off 8 bases at V and 4 bases at J, with 12 bases between the two ends. The length of the CDR3 is 12 residues. The CDR3 here is CASGGSQYEQYF. The CDR3 DNA reads TGTGCCAGCGGAGGATCCCAGTACGAGCAGTACTTC. Full variable domain (remainder filled in from reference TRBV2 and TRBJ2-7): EPEVTQTPSHQVTQMGQEVILRCVPISNHLYFYWYRQILGQKVEFLVSFYNNEISEKSEIFDDQFSVERPDGSNFTLKIRSTKLEDSAMYFCASGGSQYEQYFGPGTRLTVT.

The V and J genes are TRBV28 and TRBJ2-2; 8 bases agree with TRBD2. Germline V gives CDR1 MDHEN, CDR2 SYDVKM. The CDR3 consists of 15 residues. V was clipped by 7 bases and J by 2 bases; unmatched bases: 6. CDR3 protein: CASIKSGRNTGELFF. The CDR3 nucleotides are TGTGCCAGCATTAAAAGCGGGAGAAACACCGGGGAGCTGTTTTTT.

This chain connects TRBV10-3 to TRBJ2-2; 10 bases are shared with TRBD1. CDR3 length: 15 residues. The trim removed 6 bases at V and 0 bases at J, leaving 1 base unmatched. Germline CDR1 ENHRY, CDR2 SYGVKD. CDR3 sequence reads: CAISGTGANTGELFF. CDR3 DNA sequence: TGTGCCATCAGCGGGACAGGGGCGAACACCGGGGAGCTGTTTTTT.

The V and J genes are TRBV5-8 and TRBJ2-7; TRBD1 agrees at 11 bases. The CDR3 totals 15 residues. The junction had 4 bases not matched to a gene; V was cut back by 3 bases and J by 2 bases. Germline loops: CDR1 SGHTS, CDR2 YDEGEE. For the CDR3, the DNA is TGTGCCAGCAGCTGGGGACAGGGGGGTCCCTACGAGCAGTACTTC. It encodes CASSWGQGGPYEQYF.

The CDR3, as DNA: TGTGCCAGCAGCCCTAACCCCTCGCCCGCCTACGAGCAGTACTTC. This gives the protein CASSPNPSPAYEQYF. The chain recombines TRBV9 with TRBJ2-7; D is undetermined. V was pared by 4 bases and J by 2 bases, with 16 bases between. The CDR3 is made up of 15 amino acids. CDR1 is SGDLS and CDR2 is YYNGEE in the germline V gene.

This clone was seen more than once but under ten times. The chain carries TRBV18 and TRBJ1-4; TRBD1 aligns across 7 bases. CDR1 is KGHSH, CDR2 LQKENI, per germline. V lost 3 bases to trimming and J lost 5 bases; unmatched junction nucleotides: 9. The CDR3 sequence is 16 residues long. CDR3 in amino acids: CASSPPRTGQNEKLFF. CDR3 bases: TGTGCCAGCTCACCTCCCCGGACAGGCCAGAATGAAAAACTGTTTTTT.

V and J are TRBV6-5 and TRBJ2-7, with TRBD1 matching over 10 bases. This CDR3 is built from 13 residues. Germline loops: CDR1 MNHEY, CDR2 SVGAGI. Trimming removed 7 bases from V and 4 bases from J; junction bases left unmatched: 4. The CDR3 here is CASTRDRGYEQYF. The DNA for the CDR3 is TGTGCCAGCACCCGGGACAGGGGATACGAGCAGTACTTC.

V is TRBV12-5 and J is TRBJ2-1, with unresolved D. Germline assignment: CDR1 LGHNT and CDR2 FRNRAP. The V gene lost 0 bases and the J gene lost 0 bases, with 9 bases spanning the gap. CDR3 length equals 16 residues. The CDR3 bases are TGTGCTAGTGGTTTGGTATACACCAGCTCCTACAATGAGCAGTTCTTC. Translated: CASGLVYTSSYNEQFF.

V gene TRBV7-2 combines with J gene TRBJ2-7; D is undetermined. This CDR3 has 14 residues. Germline lookup yields CDR1 SGHTA and CDR2 FQGNSA. Trimming pared 2 bases from V and 7 bases from J, leaving 15 bases between. Written as DNA, the CDR3 is TGTGCCAGCAGCTTAACTATTTCGGTGTGGGAGCAGTACTTC. This translates into CASSLTISVWEQYF. Filled out from reference TRBV7-2 and TRBJ2-7, the complete variable domain reads GAGVSQSPSNKVTEKGKDVELRCDPISGHTALYWYRQSLGQGLEFLIYFQGNSAPDKSGLPSDRFSAERTGGSVSTLTIQRTQQEDSAVYLCASSLTISVWEQYFGPGTRLTVT.